This T cell receptor (beta chain) is from a study of blood T cells in healthy people across ages. It was with a sample-barcoded 5' primer and a J-beta primer mix that a second PCR of roughly 7 to 12 cycles was run. TCRdb reanalysed the 5' RACE reads using MiXCR and keeps one entry per CDR3 protein. Of about 590,000 distinct CDR3 sequences in the sample, about 30% were seen once. CDR3 length: 12 residues. Germline values: CDR1 SGHRS, CDR2 YFSETQ. A note on this clonotype: Mismatch with germline at one junction end may stem from a read error.

This TCR was sampled from a woman aged 80 or older in good health. The sequenced material came from blood. The rearrangement uses TRBV5-1 and TRBJ2-7; D remains unclear. The CDR3 DNA sequence: TGCGCCGGCAGCGCTAACACAGATACGCAGTACTTC. This encodes CAGSANTDTQYF.